This is a list of T cell receptor beta chains from one sample in a study of T-cell memory formation after mild COVID-19. Each CDR3 protein is one row after TCRdb ran MiXCR on the 5' RACE reads. The sample yields under 550,000 distinct CDR3 sequences, 15% to 20% seen once. The sequenced sample was PBMCs or a T cell subset sorted from them (not recorded which). All receptors come from an adult woman who had mild COVID-19 (a few samples of this study predate the infection). Cell type and time point are not known. CDR3s include the opening cysteine and the closing phenylalanine or tryptophan. D genes are given only for firm matches. For some rows the clone size is stated as once, few or many, or as a class when expanded; others skip it.

V gene	J gene	D gene	clone size	CDR3 DNA	CDR3 protein
TRBV20-1	TRBJ2-5	TRBD1	few	TGCAGTGCTAGCCGGGACAGGGGTATCGGGGAGACCCAGTACTTC	CSASRDRGIGETQYF
TRBV14	TRBJ2-1	TRBD2	.	TGTGCCAGCAGCCTCGGCAGCGGGAGGGCTAAGAATGAGCAGTTCTTC	CASSLGSGRAKNEQFF
TRBV5-1	TRBJ2-7	.	many	TGCGCCAGCAGCTCCCGGGGAGAGATCTACGAGCAGTACTTC	CASSSRGEIYEQYF
TRBV6-5	TRBJ1-2	TRBD1	.	TGTGCCAGCAGTTACTCCACCGGGACAGGGGATACCTATGGCTACACCTTC	CASSYSTGTGDTYGYTF
TRBV25-1	TRBJ2-2	TRBD1	.	TGTGCCAGCAGCCCAGGGGGCGGCGGCGGGGAGCTGTTTTTT	CASSPGGGGGELFF
TRBV7-9	TRBJ1-1	.	.	TGTGCCAGCAGCTTCGTCCCGGGACCTCGCACTGAAGCTTTCTTT	CASSFVPGPRTEAFF
TRBV7-9	TRBJ1-1	.	.	TGTGCCAGCAGCTTAGGGGATATGGTCTACACTGAAGCTTTCTTT	CASSLGDMVYTEAFF
TRBV24-1	TRBJ2-7	TRBD2	few	TGTGCCACCAGTGACCCGGGACTAGCGGACTACGAGCAGTACTTC	CATSDPGLADYEQYF
TRBV18	TRBJ2-1	.	few	TGTGCCAGCTCACCAACAGCCCTCACCTACAATGAGCAGTTCTTC	CASSPTALTYNEQFF
TRBV5-5	TRBJ2-7	.	.	TGTGCCAGCAGCCCACTGAGCAGGTCCTACGAGCAGTACTTC	CASSPLSRSYEQYF
TRBV27	TRBJ2-7	.	once	TGTGCCAGCAGTCCCCTCAGGGGCCAGGGGTCCTGCGAGCAGTACTTC	CASSPLRGQGSCEQYF
TRBV6-5	TRBJ1-1	.	few	TGTGCCAGCAGCCCCCGGGGGGCGACTGAAGCTTTCTTT	CASSPRGATEAFF